A single sample gave rise to the 19 T cell receptor beta chains below, sequenced in a study of blood T cell repertoires in COVID-19. Profiled with immunoSEQ multiplex PCR; TCRdb holds only in-frame clones, not every one. The sample consists of under 50,000 clones, about 82% of them appearing once. Sequenced material: peripheral blood. These receptors all stem from a human donor in a cohort sampled during active COVID-19.

This chain connects TRBV5-1 to TRBJ1-1, with TRBD1 matching 8 bases. CDR3 length: 15 amino acids. V lost 4 bases to trimming and J lost 4 bases; unmatched junction nucleotides: 9. CDR1 and CDR2 from the germline V gene are SGHRS and YFSETQ. CDR3 DNA sequence: TGCGCCAGCAGCCATGGACAGGGCGGGGGCACTGAAGCTTTCTTT. Translated, it gives CASSHGQGGGTEAFF.

The chain links TRBV2 to TRBJ1-1; 10 nucleotides agree with TRBD1. This CDR3 spans 15 amino acids. Germline loops: CDR1 SNHLY, CDR2 FYNNEI. V lost 5 bases, J lost 5 bases, and 8 bases stayed unmatched. The DNA for the CDR3 is TGTGCCAGCAGTCAAGACAGGGGGCGGGGGACTGAAGCTTTCTTT. This codes for CASSQDRGRGTEAFF.

The rearrangement joins TRBV7-8 to TRBJ1-1; D is ambiguous. The V end lost 2 bases, the J end lost 4 bases, and 8 bases lay between the germline ends. Per the germline V gene, CDR1 is SGHVS and CDR2 is FQNEAQ. CDR3 length: 13 amino acids. CDR3 in DNA: TGTGCCAGCAGCTTAAGAGGGCGCACTGAAGCTTTCTTT. Its protein is CASSLRGRTEAFF.

The V call is TRBV30, the J call TRBJ1-2; 9 bases are shared with TRBD1. Germline assignment: CDR1 GTSNPN and CDR2 SVGIG (reference sequence). Trimming took 1 base from V and 7 from J; bases not matched to a gene: 10. The CDR3 has 15 amino acids. The CDR3 protein is CAWSAITGGIAGYTF. The DNA of the CDR3 is TGTGCCTGGAGTGCTATTACAGGGGGCATCGCTGGCTACACCTTC.

The chain has TRBV7-8 and TRBJ2-3; 14 bases are a match to TRBD2. The V and J ends lost 3 bases and 0 bases, in that order; junction bases with no gene match: 14. The CDR3 totals 21 residues. CDR1 and CDR2 from the germline V gene are SGHVS and FQNEAQ. DNA of the CDR3: TGTGCCAGCAGCTTCACCCAGACTAGCGGGAGGGCTATTGCAAGCACAGATACGCAGTATTTT. It encodes CASSFTQTSGRAIASTDTQYF.

This clone occurred once. The chain links TRBV7-9 to TRBJ2-1, with 14 bases fitting TRBD2. V was clipped by 4 bases and J by 6 bases; unmatched bases: 11. This CDR3 has 18 residues. Germline loops: CDR1 SEHNR, CDR2 FQNEAQ (reference sequence). The CDR3 coding sequence is TGTGCCAGCAGCTCATCCCCGGGACTAGCGGGAGTTGGCAATGAGCAGTTCTTC. It is translated as CASSSSPGLAGVGNEQFF.

This chain joins TRBV6-4 and TRBJ2-5; 7 positions match TRBD2. CDR1 MRHNA and CDR2 SNTAGT come from the germline V gene. The CDR3 has 12 amino acids. V lost 6 bases to trimming and J lost 5 bases; unmatched junction nucleotides: 3. The CDR3 sequence is CASSGGWETQYF. The CDR3 DNA is TGTGCCAGCAGCGGGGGGTGGGAGACCCAGTACTTC.

In this sample, this clone turned up once. The V gene is TRBV7-2, the J gene TRBJ1-5; D remains unclear. The CDR3 runs to 13 residues. Germline V lookup: CDR1 SGHTA, CDR2 FQGNSA. With 1 base removed from V and 8 bases from J, the gap between germline ends came to 9 bases. The CDR3 reads CASSLDGREPQHF. The CDR3 bases are TGTGCCAGCAGCTTAGATGGGCGGGAGCCCCAGCATTTT.

Worth noting for this clone: Within the sample, other DNA sequences also encode this same CDR3. The rearrangement links TRBV6-1 to TRBJ1-5; D gene ambiguous. This CDR3 spans 12 amino acids. Germline CDR1 is MNHNS and CDR2 is SASEGT. Trimming cost V 2 bases and J 3 bases, with 2 bases left between them. Written as DNA, the CDR3 is TGTGCCAGCAGTGAACACAATCAGCCCCAGCATTTT. Translated: CASSEHNQPQHF.

The sample holds a few counts of this clone. The chain joins TRBV5-6 to TRBJ2-3; 8 bases map to TRBD1. Germline V gene lookup returns CDR1 SGHDT and CDR2 YYEEEE. After removal of 4 bases from V and 1 base from J, the junction contained 2 bases not matched to a gene. The CDR3 has 14 amino acids. CDR3 DNA sequence: TGTGCCAGCAGCCTGGACAGGGGCACAGATACGCAGTATTTT. Its translation: CASSLDRGTDTQYF.

The V gene is TRBV6-5, the J gene TRBJ1-6; 8 bases agree with TRBD1. The germline V gene has CDR1 MNHEY and CDR2 SVGAGI. The CDR3 loop spans 15 amino acids. V dropped 7 bases and J dropped 5; count of bases not matched to a gene: 7. The DNA of the CDR3 is TGTGCCAGCACGCGGACAGGGAGGAATAATTCACCCCTCCACTTT. Its translation is CASTRTGRNNSPLHF.

The chain uses TRBV11-3 and TRBJ2-2, with 7 bases fitting TRBD1. The CDR3 sequence is 14 residues long. Germline CDR1 SGHNT, CDR2 YENEEA. V lost 5 bases and J lost 5; bases outside the gene matches: 5. The CDR3 sequence: CASSQGQWTGELFF. The DNA for the CDR3 is TGTGCCAGCAGCCAGGGACAGTGGACCGGGGAGCTGTTTTTT. The variable domain in full, with the rest retrieved from reference TRBV11-3 and TRBJ2-2, is EAGVVQSPRYKIIEKKQPVAFWCNPISGHNTLYWYLQNLGQGPELLIRYENEEAVDDSQLPKDRFSAERLKGVDSTLKIQPAELGDSAVYLCASSQGQWTGELFFGEGSRLTVL.

In DNA, the CDR3 is TGTGCCAGCAGTGCGACAGTGCCTAACTATGGCTACACCTTC. This translates into CASSATVPNYGYTF. The rearrangement links TRBV28 to TRBJ1-2; D perhaps matches TRBD1 (5 bases). This CDR3 contains 14 residues. V lost 5 bases to trimming and J lost 0 bases, with 10 bases between them. CDR1 MDHEN and CDR2 SYDVKM come from the germline V gene.

The CDR3 bases are TGTGCCAGCAGCCCTAACCCTGGACAGGGTTACAATGAGCAGTTCTTC. Translated: CASSPNPGQGYNEQFF. The rearrangement uses TRBV7-3 and TRBJ2-1; TRBD1 matches at 8 bases. Trimming cost V 5 bases and J 4 bases; bases outside gene matches: 10. The CDR3 spans 16 residues. From germline, CDR1 is SGHTA and CDR2 FQGTGA.

The V and J genes are TRBV7-9 and TRBJ1-1; D is possibly TRBD1 (5 bases). There are 15 residues in the CDR3. Trimming removed 5 bases from V and 6 bases from J, with 19 bases in between. Germline V lookup: CDR1 SEHNR, CDR2 FQNEAQ (reference sequence). The CDR3 DNA reads as TGTGCCAGCAGCCAACGGGGGACCGCCGCCCCTGAAGCTTTCTTT. It specifies CASSQRGTAAPEAFF. Full variable domain (missing parts from reference TRBV7-9 and TRBJ1-1): DTGVSQNPRHKITKRGQNVTFRCDPISEHNRLYWYRQTLGQGPEFLTYFQNEAQLEKSRLLSDRFSAERPKGSFSTLEIQRTEQGDSAMYLCASSQRGTAAPEAFFGQGTRLTVV.

This clone came up once. This chain's CDR3 is CASSYGGQGSPYTEAFF. CDR3 nucleotides: TGCGCCAGCAGCTACGGGGGTCAGGGCAGCCCGTACACTGAAGCTTTCTTT. The chain links TRBV5-1 to TRBJ1-1; a weak D match, TRBD1 (5 bases). The ends were cut back, 3 bases at V and 3 bases at J, with 21 bases in the middle. The CDR3 length is 17 residues. The germline V gene encodes CDR1 SGHRS and CDR2 YFSETQ.

This clone was picked up a small number of times. V usage is TRBV7-2 and J usage is TRBJ2-7; the D gene is possibly TRBD2 (5 bases). The CDR3 has 14 residues. Germline V gene data show CDR1 as SGHTA and CDR2 as FQGNSA. The ends were cut back, 4 bases at V and 7 bases at J, with 17 bases in the middle. The CDR3 coding sequence is TGTGCCAGCAGCTCGAGGGCGGGCTCCCATGAGCAGTACTTC. Translation gives CASSSRAGSHEQYF. Using reference TRBV7-2 and TRBJ2-7 for the parts outside the CDR3, the full variable domain is GAGVSQSPSNKVTEKGKDVELRCDPISGHTALYWYRQSLGQGLEFLIYFQGNSAPDKSGLPSDRFSAERTGGSVSTLTIQRTQQEDSAVYLCASSSRAGSHEQYFGPGTRLTVT.

The chain couples TRBV6-2 or TRBV6-3 to TRBJ1-2; the D gene is possibly TRBD1 (6 bases). Germline V lookup: CDR1 MNHEY, CDR2 SVGEGT. The ends were cut back, 2 bases at V and 7 bases at J, with 14 bases in the middle. The CDR3 runs to 14 residues. The CDR3 sequence: CASSYGGRNGGYTF. The CDR3 DNA is TGTGCCAGCAGTTACGGGGGCAGGAACGGTGGCTACACCTTC.

This rearrangement joins TRBV27 to TRBJ1-6; 9 bases match TRBD1. V shed 6 bases, J shed 0 bases, and the junction held 21 bases outside the gene matches. There are 22 residues in the CDR3. The V gene's germline CDR1 is MNHEY and CDR2 SMNVEV (reference sequence). CDR3 loop: CASSRRSGTGTLRSSYNSPLHF. CDR3 nucleotide sequence: TGTGCCAGCAGCCGACGCTCCGGGACAGGGACTCTACGAAGCTCCTATAATTCACCCCTCCACTTT.